Below, one T cell receptor beta chain is given with its context. CDR1 and CDR2 (germline): MDHEN, SYDVKM. This CDR3 region has 17 residues. The V end was cut by 6 bases, the J end by 0 bases, with 18 bases between. This specimen belongs to a study of cytomegalovirus exposure and HLA in healthy donors. Looking at the study overall: The roughly 120 million unique TCR beta sequences, from about 179 million T cells, were found by an earlier analysis.

Healthy bone marrow donors made up the cohort. PCR employed 60 Vbeta and 13 Jbeta primers. Produced via immunoSEQ multiplex PCR; TCRdb's table is partial and in-frame only. The sample lists about 130,000 clones; around 74% were seen once. What was sequenced was PBMCs. The TCR comes from a woman in her forties or fifties in good health and CMV-seropositive. The V call is TRBV28, the J call TRBJ1-3; D gene uncertain. The CDR3 region has the DNA TGTGCCAGCAGCTCCACCTCCGGCAGGTACTCTGGAAACACCATATATTTT. The encoded protein is CASSSTSGRYSGNTIYF.